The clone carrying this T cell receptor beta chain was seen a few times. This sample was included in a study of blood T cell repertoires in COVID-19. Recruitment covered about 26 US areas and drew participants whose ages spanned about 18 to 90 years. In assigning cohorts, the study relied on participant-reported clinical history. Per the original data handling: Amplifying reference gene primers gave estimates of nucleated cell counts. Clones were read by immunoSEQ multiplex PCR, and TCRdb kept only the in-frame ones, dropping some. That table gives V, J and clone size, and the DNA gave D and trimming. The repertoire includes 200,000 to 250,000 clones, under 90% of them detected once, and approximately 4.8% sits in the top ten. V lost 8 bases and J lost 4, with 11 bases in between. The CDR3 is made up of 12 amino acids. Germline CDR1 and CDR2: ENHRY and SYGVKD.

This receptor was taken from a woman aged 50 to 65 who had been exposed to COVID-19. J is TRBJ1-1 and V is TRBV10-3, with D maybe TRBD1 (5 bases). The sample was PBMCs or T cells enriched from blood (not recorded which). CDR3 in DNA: TGTGCCATCGGGGACTCCGTCACTGAAGCTTTCTTT. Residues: CAIGDSVTEAFF.